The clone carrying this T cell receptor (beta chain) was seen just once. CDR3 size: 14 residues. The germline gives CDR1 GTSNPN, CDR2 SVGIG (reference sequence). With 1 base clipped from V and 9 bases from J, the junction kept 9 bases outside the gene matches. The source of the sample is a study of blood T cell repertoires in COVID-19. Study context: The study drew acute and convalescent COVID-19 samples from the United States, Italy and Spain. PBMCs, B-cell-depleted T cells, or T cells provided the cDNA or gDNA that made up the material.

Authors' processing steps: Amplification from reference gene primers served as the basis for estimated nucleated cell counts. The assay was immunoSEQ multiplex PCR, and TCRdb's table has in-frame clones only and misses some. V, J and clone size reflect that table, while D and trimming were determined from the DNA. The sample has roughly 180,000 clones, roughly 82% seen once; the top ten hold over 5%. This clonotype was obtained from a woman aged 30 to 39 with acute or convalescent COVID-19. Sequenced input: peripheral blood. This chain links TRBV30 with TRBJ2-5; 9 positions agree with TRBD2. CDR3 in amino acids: CAWSALAGSASQYF. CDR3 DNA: TGTGCCTGGAGTGCTCTAGCGGGGAGTGCTTCCCAGTACTTC.